This is a list of T cell receptor beta chains from one sample in a study of radiotherapy plus CTLA-4 blockade in lung cancer. Clones were sequenced by immunoSEQ multiplex PCR, and TCRdb holds only the in-frame ones, with some missing. The sample consists of over 95,000 clones, roughly 74% of them appearing once. The starting material was peripheral blood, obtained from a patient treated with radiotherapy plus ipilimumab. These receptors came from a human donor with non-small cell lung cancer who had a partial response to radiotherapy plus ipilimumab. Some clones in this sample may be carry-over from other donors' samples. Both conserved end residues are part of each CDR3. Where a row states a size, it is once, few, many or the class of an expanded clone; other rows omit it.

clone size: .
V gene: TRBV6-4
CDR3 protein: CASADTYSNQPQHF

clone size: .
V gene: TRBV25-1
CDR3 protein: CASSAGLTGGEKLFF

clone size: .
V gene: TRBV4-2
CDR3 protein: CASSGTSGLYNEQFF

clone size: .
V gene: TRBV9
CDR3 protein: CASSGDPVGIGGETQYF

clone size: .
V gene: TRBV28
CDR3 protein: CASRPRGGQPQHF

clone size: .
V gene: TRBV10-1
CDR3 protein: CASSVGLGLTDTQYF

clone size: once
V gene: TRBV6-6
CDR3 protein: CASSSPGQGLTQYF

clone size: .
V gene: TRBV19
CDR3 protein: CASSVTGGSNSPLHF

clone size: .
V gene: TRBV5-1
CDR3 protein: CASSFIAGRGTGELFF

clone size: few
V gene: TRBV6-1
CDR3 protein: CAAREGLGGNTIYF

clone size: .
V gene: TRBV6-1
CDR3 protein: CASSEARTSGGRQETQYF

clone size: .
V gene: TRBV5-8
CDR3 protein: CASSLFTGQSNQPQHF

clone size: .
V gene: TRBV7-2
CDR3 protein: CASSQVRGGRDTQYF

clone size: .
V gene: TRBV5-4
CDR3 protein: CASSLGLASDTQYF

clone size: .
V gene: TRBV18
CDR3 protein: CASSPPATGGYEQYF

clone size: .
V gene: TRBV7-3
CDR3 protein: CASSKLAGAYNEQFF

clone size: once
V gene: TRBV7-9
CDR3 protein: CASSFTGTGTYEQYF

clone size: few
V gene: TRBV10-3
CDR3 protein: CASQTGDSGNTIYF

clone size: .
V gene: TRBV11-2
CDR3 protein: CASSSRGGFQETQYF

clone size: once
V gene: TRBV10-3
CDR3 protein: CAISESGRGGAVYEQYF

clone size: once
V gene: TRBV28
CDR3 protein: CASSSSPTSLQGRNQPQHF

clone size: few
V gene: TRBV6-6
CDR3 protein: CASSDRGRREKLFF

clone size: few
V gene: TRBV21-1
CDR3 protein: CASSKALLDGTCEQYF

clone size: .
V gene: TRBV6-5
CDR3 protein: CASSYWQGNSPLHF

clone size: .
V gene: TRBV5-4
CDR3 protein: CASSSAGGWNEQFF

clone size: .
V gene: TRBV7-8
CDR3 protein: CASSQQRGTEAFF

clone size: few
V gene: TRBV7-8
CDR3 protein: CASSLGGLGLAGGPPEQFF

clone size: .
V gene: TRBV6-1
CDR3 protein: CASSEAGRGTGELFF

clone size: few
V gene: TRBV6-5
CDR3 protein: CASSPADRGLWEQYF

clone size: .
V gene: TRBV6-5
CDR3 protein: CASSVQGLSGYGYTF

clone size: .
V gene: TRBV6-5
CDR3 protein: CASSGSGALGAFF

clone size: few
V gene: TRBV5-4
CDR3 protein: CASSLWRGGRETQYF

clone size: few
V gene: TRBV11-2
CDR3 protein: CASSLGGVAAPQETQYF

clone size: .
V gene: TRBV18
CDR3 protein: CASSPPRGQGEQYF

clone size: once
V gene: TRBV28
CDR3 protein: CASSFAGGRNSGNTIYF

clone size: .
V gene: TRBV7-8
CDR3 protein: CASSLIGQGLVNEQFF

clone size: .
V gene: TRBV5-1
CDR3 protein: CASSFGTGGAGNEQFF

clone size: .
V gene: TRBV10-2
CDR3 protein: CASSDGAGRYEQYF

clone size: .
V gene: TRBV27
CDR3 protein: CASSPQGQAFGGNTIYF

clone size: .
V gene: TRBV5-1
CDR3 protein: CASSPTPLAGDTDTQYF

clone size: .
V gene: TRBV28
CDR3 protein: CASSRQANTEAFF

clone size: .
V gene: TRBV25-1
CDR3 protein: CASSGGGTDTQYF

clone size: .
V gene: TRBV6-6
CDR3 protein: CASRYTGGHEQFF